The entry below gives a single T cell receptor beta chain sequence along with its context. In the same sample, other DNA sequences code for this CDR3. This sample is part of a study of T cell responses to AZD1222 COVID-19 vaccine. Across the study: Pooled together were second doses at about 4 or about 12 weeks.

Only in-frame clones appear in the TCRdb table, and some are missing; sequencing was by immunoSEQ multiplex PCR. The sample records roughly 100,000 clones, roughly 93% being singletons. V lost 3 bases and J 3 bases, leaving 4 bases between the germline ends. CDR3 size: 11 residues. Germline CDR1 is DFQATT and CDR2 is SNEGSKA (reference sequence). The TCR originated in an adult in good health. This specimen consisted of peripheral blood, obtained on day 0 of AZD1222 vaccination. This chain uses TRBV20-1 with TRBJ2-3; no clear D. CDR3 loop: CSASVTDTQYF. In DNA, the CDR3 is TGCAGTGCTAGTGTGACAGATACGCAGTATTTT.